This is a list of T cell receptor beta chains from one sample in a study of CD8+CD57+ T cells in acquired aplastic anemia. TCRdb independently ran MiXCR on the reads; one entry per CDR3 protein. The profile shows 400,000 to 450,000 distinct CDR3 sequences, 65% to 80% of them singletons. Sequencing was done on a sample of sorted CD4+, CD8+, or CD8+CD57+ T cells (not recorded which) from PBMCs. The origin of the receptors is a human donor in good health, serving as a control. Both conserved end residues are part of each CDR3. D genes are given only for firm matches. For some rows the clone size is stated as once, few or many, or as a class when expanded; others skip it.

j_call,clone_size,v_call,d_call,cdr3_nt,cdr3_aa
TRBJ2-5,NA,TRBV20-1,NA,TGCAATGCCGGGACGAAGGCAGTCAGCCTGAAGACCCAGTACTTC,CNAGTKAVSLKTQYF
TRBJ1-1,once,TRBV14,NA,TGCGCCAGCAGCCAAAGCTATGGGAGGGAAACTGAAGCTTTCTTT,CASSQSYGRETEAFF
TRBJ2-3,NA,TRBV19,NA,TGTGCCAGTAGTCTACGGGGGCCCACAGATACGCAGTATTTT,CASSLRGPTDTQYF
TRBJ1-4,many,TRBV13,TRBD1,TGTGCCAGCAGCCGACCGGGACAGGGGAATGAAAAACTGTTTTTT,CASSRPGQGNEKLFF
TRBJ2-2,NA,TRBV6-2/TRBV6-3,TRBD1,TGTGCCAGCAGTTCAAACAACCGGGACAGGGGTAACACCGGGGAGCTGTTTTTT,CASSSNNRDRGNTGELFF
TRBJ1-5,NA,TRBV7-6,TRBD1,TGTGCCAGCAGCTTAGAAGACAGGGCGCCGTGCGAGCAGCCCCAGCATTTT,CASSLEDRAPCEQPQHF
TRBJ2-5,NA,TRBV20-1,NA,TGCAGTGCTAGTAAGGTCAGGGGTGCAACGGAGACCCAGTACTTC,CSASKVRGATETQYF
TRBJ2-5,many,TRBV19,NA,TGTGCCAGTAGTATAGTCTCCGGGGAAGAGACCCAGTACTTC,CASSIVSGEETQYF
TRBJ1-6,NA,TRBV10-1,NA,TGTGCCACCAGCCGCGGGGGAGAGGCACCCCTGTACTTT,CATSRGGEAPLYF
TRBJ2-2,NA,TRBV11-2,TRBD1,TGTGCCAGCAGACCGTCCGGGACAGGGAACACCGGGGAGCTGTTTTTT,CASRPSGTGNTGELFF
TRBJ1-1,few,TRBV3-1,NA,TGTGCCAGCAGCCAAGTAGGGGGGGCTGAAGCTTTCTTT,CASSQVGGAEAFF
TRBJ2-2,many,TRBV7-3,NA,TGTGCCAGCAGCTCAAGGGTCGGAGGCACCGGGGAGCTGTTTTTT,CASSSRVGGTGELFF
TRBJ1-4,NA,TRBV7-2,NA,TGTGCCAGCAGCCGTGACCCTATGACTAATTATGGCCTGTTTTTT,CASSRDPMTNYGLFF
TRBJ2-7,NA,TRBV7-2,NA,TGTGCCAGCAGCTTAGATTTTCCGACGTTGCGCTACGAGCAGTACTTC,CASSLDFPTLRYEQYF
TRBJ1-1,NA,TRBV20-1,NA,TGCAGTGCCCACCGCGGGGGAAATAGTACTGAAGCTTTCTTT,CSAHRGGNSTEAFF
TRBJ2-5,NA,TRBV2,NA,TGTGCCAGCAGTGAAGCGCTTCAGGGGGAGACCCAGTACTTC,CASSEALQGETQYF
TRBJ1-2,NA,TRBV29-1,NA,TGCAGCGTTCCGGAGAAGCATGGCTACACCTTC,CSVPEKHGYTF
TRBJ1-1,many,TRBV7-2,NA,TGTGCCAGCAGCTCCCACGGGACATTGAACACTGAAGCTTTCTTT,CASSSHGTLNTEAFF
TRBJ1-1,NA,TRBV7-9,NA,TGTGCCAGCAGCAGCCCGGGGGCCGGGGTTTCTGAAGCCTTCTTT,CASSSPGAGVSEAFF
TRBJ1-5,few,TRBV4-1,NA,TGCGCCAGCAGTGTACAGGGCGTGCAGCCCCAGCATTTT,CASSVQGVQPQHF
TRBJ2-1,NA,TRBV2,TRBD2,TGTGCCAGCAGTCAGACTAGCGATGTCGTGGTCTTC,CASSQTSDVVVF
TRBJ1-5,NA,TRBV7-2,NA,TGTGCCAGCAGCTTAGTCAGCAACTATGGCTACACCTTCTTT,CASSLVSNYGYTFF
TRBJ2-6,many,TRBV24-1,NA,TGTGCCACCAGTGATACTGGGTTTGGGGCCAACGTCCTGACTTTC,CATSDTGFGANVLTF